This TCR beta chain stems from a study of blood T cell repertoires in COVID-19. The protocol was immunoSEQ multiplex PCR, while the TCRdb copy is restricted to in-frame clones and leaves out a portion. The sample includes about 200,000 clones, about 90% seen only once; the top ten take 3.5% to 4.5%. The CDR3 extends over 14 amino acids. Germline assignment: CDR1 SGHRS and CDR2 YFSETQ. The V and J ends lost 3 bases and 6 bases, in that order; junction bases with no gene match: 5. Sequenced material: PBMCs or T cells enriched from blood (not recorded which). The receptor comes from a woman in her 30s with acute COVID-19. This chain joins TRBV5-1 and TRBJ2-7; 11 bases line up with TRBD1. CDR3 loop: CASSSRTGGLEQYF. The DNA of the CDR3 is TGCGCCAGCAGCTCTCGGACAGGGGGCCTCGAGCAGTACTTC.